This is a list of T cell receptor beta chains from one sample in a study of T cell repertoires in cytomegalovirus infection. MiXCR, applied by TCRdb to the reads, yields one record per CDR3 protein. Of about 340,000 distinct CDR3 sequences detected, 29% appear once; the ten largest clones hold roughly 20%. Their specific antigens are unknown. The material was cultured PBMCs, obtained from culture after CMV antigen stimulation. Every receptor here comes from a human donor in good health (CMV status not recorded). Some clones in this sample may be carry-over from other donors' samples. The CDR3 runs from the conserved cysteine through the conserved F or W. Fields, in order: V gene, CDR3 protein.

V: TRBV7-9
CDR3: CASSLGGEMNTEAFF

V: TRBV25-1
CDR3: CASSSLAGDNEQFF

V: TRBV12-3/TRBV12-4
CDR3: CASSRKVGRLSANVLTF

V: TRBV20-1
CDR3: CSAREGQGAIVSQFANTEAFF

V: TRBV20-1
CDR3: CSAGRDGTDTQYF

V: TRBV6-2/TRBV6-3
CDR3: CASSIPSGTSWPITSGETQYF

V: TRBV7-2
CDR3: CASSLLRTGNTF

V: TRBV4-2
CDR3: CASSQEMTGSNEKLFF

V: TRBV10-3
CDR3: CAAGEGGNEQFF

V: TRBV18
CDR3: CASSPNAAGSGNTIYF

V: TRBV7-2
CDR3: CASSSNRDRGRSTDTQYF

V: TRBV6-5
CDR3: CASSYSRGADTQYF

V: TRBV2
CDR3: CASSEGGHRGSYGYTF

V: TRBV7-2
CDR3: CASSLDFSGQRPYNEQFF

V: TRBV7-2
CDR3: CASRSQETQYF

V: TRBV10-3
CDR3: CAISDHGDYGYTF

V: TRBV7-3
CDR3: CASSVTGQETQYF